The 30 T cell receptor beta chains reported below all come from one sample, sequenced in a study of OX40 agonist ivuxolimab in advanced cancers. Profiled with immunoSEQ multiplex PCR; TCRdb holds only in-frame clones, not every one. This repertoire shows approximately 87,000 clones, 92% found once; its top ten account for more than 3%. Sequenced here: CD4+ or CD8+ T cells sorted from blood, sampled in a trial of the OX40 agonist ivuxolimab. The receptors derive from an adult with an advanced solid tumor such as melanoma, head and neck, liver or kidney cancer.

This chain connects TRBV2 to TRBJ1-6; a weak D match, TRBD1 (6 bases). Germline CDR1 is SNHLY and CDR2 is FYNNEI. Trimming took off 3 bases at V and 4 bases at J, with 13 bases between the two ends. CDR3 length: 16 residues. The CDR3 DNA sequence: TGTGCCAGCAGTGAGAGGGGGTCTCCTTATAATTCACCCCTCCACTTT. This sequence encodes CASSERGSPYNSPLHF.

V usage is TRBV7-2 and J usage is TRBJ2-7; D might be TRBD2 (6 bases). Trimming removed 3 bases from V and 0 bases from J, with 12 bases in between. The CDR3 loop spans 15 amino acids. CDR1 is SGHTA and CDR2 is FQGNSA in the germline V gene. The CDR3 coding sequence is TGTGCCAGCAGCTTTGGATCCGGGGGCTCCTACGAGCAGTACTTC. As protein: CASSFGSGGSYEQYF.

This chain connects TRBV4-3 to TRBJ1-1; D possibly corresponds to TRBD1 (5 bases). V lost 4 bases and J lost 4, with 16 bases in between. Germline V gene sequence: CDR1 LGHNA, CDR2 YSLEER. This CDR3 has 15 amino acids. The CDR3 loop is CASSLGTYDGTEAFF. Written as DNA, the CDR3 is TGCGCCAGCAGCCTTGGGACTTACGATGGCACTGAAGCTTTCTTT.

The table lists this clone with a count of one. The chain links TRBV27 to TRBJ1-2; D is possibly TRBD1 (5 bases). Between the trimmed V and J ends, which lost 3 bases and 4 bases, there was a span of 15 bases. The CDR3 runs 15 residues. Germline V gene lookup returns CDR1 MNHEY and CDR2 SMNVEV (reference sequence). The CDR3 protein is CASSFSQGDPYGYTF. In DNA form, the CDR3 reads TGTGCCAGCAGTTTTTCCCAGGGAGATCCCTATGGCTACACCTTC.

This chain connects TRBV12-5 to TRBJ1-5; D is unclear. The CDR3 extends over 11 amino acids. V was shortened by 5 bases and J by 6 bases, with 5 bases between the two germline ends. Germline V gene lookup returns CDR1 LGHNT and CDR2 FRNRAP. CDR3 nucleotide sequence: TGTGCTAGTGGTCAGACTCAGCCCCAGCATTTT. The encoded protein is CASGQTQPQHF.

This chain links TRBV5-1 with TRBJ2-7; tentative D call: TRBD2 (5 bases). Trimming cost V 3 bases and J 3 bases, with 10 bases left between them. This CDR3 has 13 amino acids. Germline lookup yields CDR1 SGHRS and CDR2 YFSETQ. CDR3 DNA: TGCGCCAGCAGCTACGGGAACGGCTACGAGCAGTACTTC. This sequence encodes CASSYGNGYEQYF.

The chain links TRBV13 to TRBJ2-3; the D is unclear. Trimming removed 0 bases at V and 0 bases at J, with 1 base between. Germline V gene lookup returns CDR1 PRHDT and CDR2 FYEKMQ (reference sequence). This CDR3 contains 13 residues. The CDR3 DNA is TGTGCCAGCAGCTTAGGAAGCACAGATACGCAGTATTTT. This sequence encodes CASSLGSTDTQYF.

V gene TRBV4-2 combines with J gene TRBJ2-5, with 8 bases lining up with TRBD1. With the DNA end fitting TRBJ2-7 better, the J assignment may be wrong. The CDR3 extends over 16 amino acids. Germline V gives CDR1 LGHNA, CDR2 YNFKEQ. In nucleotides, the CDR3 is TGTGCCAGCAGCCAAGCGGTATACAGGGGGACCTACGAGCAGTACTTC. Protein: CASSQAVYRGTYEQYF.

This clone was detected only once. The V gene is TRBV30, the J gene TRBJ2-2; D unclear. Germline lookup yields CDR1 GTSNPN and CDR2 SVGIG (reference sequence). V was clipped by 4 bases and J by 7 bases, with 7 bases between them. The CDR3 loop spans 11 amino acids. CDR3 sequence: CAWTPDGELFF. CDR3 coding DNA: TGTGCCTGGACTCCAGACGGGGAGCTGTTTTTT.

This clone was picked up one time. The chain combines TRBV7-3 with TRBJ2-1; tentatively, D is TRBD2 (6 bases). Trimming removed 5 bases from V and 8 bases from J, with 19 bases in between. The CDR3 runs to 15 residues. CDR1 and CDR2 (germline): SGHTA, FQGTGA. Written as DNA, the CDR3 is TGTGCCAGCAGCCCTTCACTAGCCCCGTACGATGAGCAGTTCTTC. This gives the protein CASSPSLAPYDEQFF. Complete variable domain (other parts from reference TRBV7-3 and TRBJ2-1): GAGVSQTPSNKVTEKGKYVELRCDPISGHTALYWYRQSLGQGPEFLIYFQGTGAADDSGLPNDRFFAVRPEGSVSTLKIQRTERGDSAVYLCASSPSLAPYDEQFFGPGTRLTVL.

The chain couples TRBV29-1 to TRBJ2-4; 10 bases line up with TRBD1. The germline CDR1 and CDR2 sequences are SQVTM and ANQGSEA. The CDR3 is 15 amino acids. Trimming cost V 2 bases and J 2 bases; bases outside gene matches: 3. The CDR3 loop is CSVELGQGSKNIQYF. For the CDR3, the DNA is TGCAGCGTTGAATTGGGACAGGGGTCCAAAAACATTCAGTACTTC.

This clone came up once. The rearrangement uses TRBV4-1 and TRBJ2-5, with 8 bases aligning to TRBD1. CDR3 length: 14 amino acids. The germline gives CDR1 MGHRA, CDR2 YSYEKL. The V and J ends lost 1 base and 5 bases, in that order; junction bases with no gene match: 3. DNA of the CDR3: TGCGCCAGCAGCCAAGTGGGACAGGCGGAGACCCAGTACTTC. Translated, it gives CASSQVGQAETQYF.

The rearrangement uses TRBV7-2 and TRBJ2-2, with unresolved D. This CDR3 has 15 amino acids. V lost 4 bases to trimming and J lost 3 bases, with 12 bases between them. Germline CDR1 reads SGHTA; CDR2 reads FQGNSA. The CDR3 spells CASSSERGYTGELFF. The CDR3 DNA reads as TGTGCCAGCAGCTCTGAGCGAGGCTACACCGGGGAGCTGTTTTTT.

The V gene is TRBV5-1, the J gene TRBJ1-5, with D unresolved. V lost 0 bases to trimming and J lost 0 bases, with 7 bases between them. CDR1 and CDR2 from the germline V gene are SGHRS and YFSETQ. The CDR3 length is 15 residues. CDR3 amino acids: CASSLVPGSNQPQHF. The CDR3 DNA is TGCGCCAGCAGCTTGGTACCTGGTAGCAATCAGCCCCAGCATTTT.

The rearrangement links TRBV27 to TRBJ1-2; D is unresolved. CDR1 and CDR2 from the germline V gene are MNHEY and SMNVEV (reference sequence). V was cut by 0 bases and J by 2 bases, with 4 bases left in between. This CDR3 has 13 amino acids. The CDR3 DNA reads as TGTGCCAGCAGTTTATCCGAGAACTATGGCTACACCTTC. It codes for CASSLSENYGYTF.

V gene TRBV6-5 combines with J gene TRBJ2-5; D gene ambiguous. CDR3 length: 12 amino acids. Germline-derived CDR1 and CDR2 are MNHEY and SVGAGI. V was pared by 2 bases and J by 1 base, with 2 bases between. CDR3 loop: CASSYAQETQYF. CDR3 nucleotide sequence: TGTGCCAGCAGTTACGCCCAAGAGACCCAGTACTTC.

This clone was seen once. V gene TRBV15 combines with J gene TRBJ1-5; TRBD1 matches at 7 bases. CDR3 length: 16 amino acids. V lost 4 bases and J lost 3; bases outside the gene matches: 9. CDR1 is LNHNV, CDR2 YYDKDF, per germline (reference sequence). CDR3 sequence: CATSIGGQNLNQPQHF. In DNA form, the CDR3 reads TGTGCCACCAGCATAGGGGGACAGAATCTCAATCAGCCCCAGCATTTT.

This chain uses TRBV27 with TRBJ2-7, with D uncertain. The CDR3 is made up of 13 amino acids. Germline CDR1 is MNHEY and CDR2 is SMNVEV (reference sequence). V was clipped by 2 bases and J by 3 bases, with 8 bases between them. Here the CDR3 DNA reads TGTGCCAGCAGTTTAACAGCTTTCTACGAGCAGTACTTC. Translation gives CASSLTAFYEQYF.

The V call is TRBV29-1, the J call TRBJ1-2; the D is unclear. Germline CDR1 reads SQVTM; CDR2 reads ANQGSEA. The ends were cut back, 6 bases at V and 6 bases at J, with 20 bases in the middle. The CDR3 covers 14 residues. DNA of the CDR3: TGCAGCGTCGAAAAGGTCGACAAATATGATGGCTACACCTTC. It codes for CSVEKVDKYDGYTF.

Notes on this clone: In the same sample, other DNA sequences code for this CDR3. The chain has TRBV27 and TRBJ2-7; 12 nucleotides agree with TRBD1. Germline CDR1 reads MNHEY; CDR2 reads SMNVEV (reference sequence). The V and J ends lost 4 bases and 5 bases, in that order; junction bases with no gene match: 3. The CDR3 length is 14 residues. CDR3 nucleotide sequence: TGTGCCAGCAGTTCGGGACAGGGGGCAAACGAGCAGTACTTC. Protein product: CASSSGQGANEQYF.

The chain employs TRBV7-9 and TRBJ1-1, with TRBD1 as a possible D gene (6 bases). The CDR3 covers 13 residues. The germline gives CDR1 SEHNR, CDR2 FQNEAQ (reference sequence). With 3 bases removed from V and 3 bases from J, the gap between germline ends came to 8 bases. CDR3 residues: CASSFPGDTEAFF. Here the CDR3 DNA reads TGTGCCAGCAGCTTCCCAGGGGACACTGAAGCTTTCTTT.

CDR3 nucleotide sequence: TGTGCCAGCAGTTCCGGGGGCTCGTACGAGCAGTACTTC. This gives the protein CASSSGGSYEQYF. The chain is built from TRBV6-5 and TRBJ2-7, with D perhaps assigned TRBD1 or TRBD2 (6 bases each). The CDR3 sequence is 13 residues long. Germline V CDR1 and CDR2: MNHEY, SVGAGI. V shed 4 bases and J shed 4 bases, with 11 bases lying between them.

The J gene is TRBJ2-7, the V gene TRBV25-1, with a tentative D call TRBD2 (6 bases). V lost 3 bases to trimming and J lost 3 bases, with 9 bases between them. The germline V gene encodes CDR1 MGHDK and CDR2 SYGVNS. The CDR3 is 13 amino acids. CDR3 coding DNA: TGTGCCAGCAGTGAGGGAGGTTACTACGAGCAGTACTTC. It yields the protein CASSEGGYYEQYF.

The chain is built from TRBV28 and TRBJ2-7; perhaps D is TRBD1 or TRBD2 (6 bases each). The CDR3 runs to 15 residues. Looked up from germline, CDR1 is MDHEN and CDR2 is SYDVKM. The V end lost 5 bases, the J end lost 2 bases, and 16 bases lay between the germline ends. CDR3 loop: CASSEAWGAPYEQYF. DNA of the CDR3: TGTGCCAGCAGTGAGGCGTGGGGGGCCCCCTACGAGCAGTACTTC.

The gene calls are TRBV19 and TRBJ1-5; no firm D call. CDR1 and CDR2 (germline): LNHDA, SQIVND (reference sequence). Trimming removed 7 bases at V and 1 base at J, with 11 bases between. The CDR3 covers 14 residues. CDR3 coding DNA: TGTGCCAGTAAAGACGGGGAAAGCAATCAGCCCCAGCATTTT. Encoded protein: CASKDGESNQPQHF.

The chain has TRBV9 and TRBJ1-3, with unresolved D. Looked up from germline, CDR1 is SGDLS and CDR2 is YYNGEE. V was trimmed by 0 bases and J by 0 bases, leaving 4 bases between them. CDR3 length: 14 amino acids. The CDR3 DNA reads TGTGCCAGCAGCGTAGTCGACTCTGGAAACACCATATATTTT. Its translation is CASSVVDSGNTIYF.

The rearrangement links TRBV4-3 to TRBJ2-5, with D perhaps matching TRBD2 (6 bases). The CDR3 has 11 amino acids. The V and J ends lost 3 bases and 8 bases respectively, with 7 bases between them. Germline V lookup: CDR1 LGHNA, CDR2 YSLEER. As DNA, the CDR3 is TGCGCCAGCAGCCACGGGGGAACCCAGTACTTC. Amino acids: CASSHGGTQYF.

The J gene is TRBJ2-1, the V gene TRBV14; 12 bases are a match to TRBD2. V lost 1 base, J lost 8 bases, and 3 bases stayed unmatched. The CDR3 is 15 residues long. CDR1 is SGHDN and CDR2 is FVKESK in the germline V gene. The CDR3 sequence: CASSQASGGADEQFF. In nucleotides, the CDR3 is TGTGCCAGCAGCCAAGCTAGCGGGGGGGCTGATGAGCAGTTCTTC.

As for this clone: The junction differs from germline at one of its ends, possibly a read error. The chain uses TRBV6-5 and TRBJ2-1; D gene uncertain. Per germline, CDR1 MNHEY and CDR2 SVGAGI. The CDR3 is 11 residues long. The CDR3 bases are TGTGCCAGCAGTTACCTCTGGCGGCCCCTCTTC. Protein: CASSYLWRPLF.

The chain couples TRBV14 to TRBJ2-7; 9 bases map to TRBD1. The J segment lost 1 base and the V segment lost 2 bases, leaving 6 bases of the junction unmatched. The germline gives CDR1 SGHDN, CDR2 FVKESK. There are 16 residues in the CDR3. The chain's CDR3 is CASSQLPGQGSYEQYF. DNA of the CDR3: TGTGCCAGCAGCCAACTTCCCGGACAGGGGTCCTACGAGCAGTACTTC.